Shown below are 25 T cell receptor beta chains from a single sample sequenced in a study of identical twins. Using its own MiXCR run on the 5' RACE reads, TCRdb lists one record per CDR3 protein. The sample includes around 470,000 distinct CDR3 sequences, approximately 15% of them seen just once. The sample also formed part of further work on yellow fever vaccine responses in identical twins.

Sequencing was done on a sample of CD4+ T cells sorted from blood. The receptors were gathered from a woman younger than 35 in good health.

V gene TRBV6-1 combines with J gene TRBJ2-2; possibly TRBD1 for D (6 bases). The CDR3 has 14 residues. V lost 5 bases, J lost 3 bases, and 10 bases lay in between. From germline, CDR1 is MNHNS and CDR2 SASEGT. Here the CDR3 DNA reads TGTGCCAGCAGTACCAACAGGGACACCGGGGAGCTGTTTTTT. Its protein product is CASSTNRDTGELFF.

In its sample, this clonotype was seen many times. The V and J genes are TRBV3-1 and TRBJ2-2; D remains unclear. Germline assignment: CDR1 LGHDT and CDR2 YNNKEL (reference sequence). The length of the CDR3 is 13 residues. Trimming shortened V by 3 bases and J by 4 bases, and 6 bases separated the two germline ends. CDR3 sequence reads: CASSQASTGELFF. In DNA form, the CDR3 reads TGTGCCAGCAGCCAGGCTTCCACCGGGGAGCTGTTTTTT.

This clonotype turned up a few times. The chain couples TRBV12-3 or TRBV12-4 to TRBJ1-2; no clear D gene. Trimming took off 2 bases at V and 6 bases at J, with 10 bases between the two ends. The CDR3 sequence is 13 residues long. Here the CDR3 reads CASSLIRSDGYTF. CDR3 coding DNA: TGTGCCAGCAGTTTAATCCGATCCGATGGCTACACCTTC.

The J gene is TRBJ2-1, the V gene TRBV5-1, with 8 bases identical to TRBD1. Germline lookup yields CDR1 SGHRS and CDR2 YFSETQ. V shed 2 bases, J shed 7 bases, and the junction held 11 bases outside the gene matches. This CDR3 comprises 16 residues. CDR3 nucleotide sequence: TGCGCCAGCAGCTTCAGTGGGCAGGGGGCGCGGAATGAGCAGTTCTTC. As protein: CASSFSGQGARNEQFF. The full variable domain, in which reference TRBV5-1 and TRBJ2-1 provide the parts outside the CDR3, is KAGVTQTPRYLIKTRGQQVTLSCSPISGHRSVSWYQQTPGQGLQFLFEYFSETQRNKGNFPGRFSGRQFSNSRSEMNVSTLELGDSALYLCASSFSGQGARNEQFFGPGTRLTVL.

The rearrangement uses TRBV4-2 and TRBJ2-1; the match to TRBD2 covers 10 bases. Trimming cost V 4 bases and J 8 bases; bases outside gene matches: 17. The CDR3 has 18 residues. In germline, CDR1 is LGHNA, CDR2 YNFKEQ. CDR3 loop: CASSLPLTSGRARDEQFF. DNA of the CDR3: TGTGCCAGCAGCCTACCATTGACAAGCGGGAGGGCCAGGGATGAGCAGTTCTTC.

This clonotype occurred a few times. CDR3 protein: CASSPRETGIQAGYTF. The CDR3 DNA reads as TGTGCCAGCAGCCCGAGAGAAACAGGGATCCAGGCAGGCTACACCTTC. The V call is TRBV3-1, the J call TRBJ1-2; tentative D call: TRBD1 (6 bases). The CDR3 is 16 amino acids. Trimming shortened V by 4 bases and J by 8 bases, and 23 bases separated the two germline ends. Germline V lookup: CDR1 LGHDT, CDR2 YNNKEL (reference sequence).

The chain employs TRBV27 and TRBJ2-2; weak D call: TRBD2 (6 bases). Per the germline V gene, CDR1 is MNHEY and CDR2 is SMNVEV (reference sequence). The CDR3 consists of 16 residues. V gave up 10 bases and J gave up 1 base, with 19 bases separating them. CDR3 in DNA: TGTGCCACCCTGGGACTCTCCTTGGGGAACACCGGGGAGCTGTTTTTT. This translates into CATLGLSLGNTGELFF.

This clonotype appeared once. This rearrangement joins TRBV7-2 to TRBJ2-7; 9 nucleotides agree with TRBD2. CDR3 size: 15 residues. Per the germline V gene, CDR1 is SGHTA and CDR2 is FQGNSA. Trimming removed 5 bases from V and 2 bases from J; junction bases left unmatched: 7. The CDR3 loop is CASSTRTSAPYEQYF. The CDR3 DNA reads TGTGCCAGCAGCACCCGGACTAGCGCCCCCTACGAGCAGTACTTC.

This chain uses TRBV10-3 with TRBJ2-3, with D perhaps being TRBD1 or TRBD2 (5 bases each). Trimming took off 3 bases at V and 5 bases at J, with 12 bases between the two ends. This CDR3 contains 14 residues. Germline values: CDR1 ENHRY, CDR2 SYGVKD. This CDR3 reads CAISDPRAGDTQYF. The CDR3, as DNA: TGTGCCATCAGTGACCCCAGGGCGGGAGATACGCAGTATTTT.

This chain joins TRBV5-4 and TRBJ2-1, with 11 nucleotides matching TRBD1. The CDR3 is 19 amino acids. Germline V gives CDR1 SGHNT, CDR2 YYREEE (reference sequence). V lost 0 bases and J lost 7; bases outside the gene matches: 15. For the CDR3, the DNA is TGTGCCAGCAGCTTGGCCGGGACGCCCCGGGACAGGGGGTTAAATGAGCAGTTCTTC. As protein: CASSLAGTPRDRGLNEQFF.

V gene TRBV5-1 combines with J gene TRBJ2-2; D may match TRBD1 or TRBD2 (6 bases each). V was pared by 5 bases and J by 4 bases, with 15 bases between. The CDR3 loop spans 15 amino acids. Germline CDR1 reads SGHRS; CDR2 reads YFSETQ. The CDR3 loop is CASSPGGPSTGELFF. CDR3 sequence (DNA): TGCGCCAGCAGTCCCGGGGGCCCCAGCACCGGGGAGCTGTTTTTT.

The V call is TRBV6-5, the J call TRBJ2-7; D not resolved. Germline CDR1 is MNHEY and CDR2 is SVGAGI. V dropped 3 bases and J dropped 2 bases, with 11 bases sitting between them. The CDR3 length is 14 residues. CDR3 nucleotides: TGTGCCAGCAGTTATAAGGAGCCCCCCTACGAGCAGTACTTC. Its protein is CASSYKEPPYEQYF.

This clonotype appeared a few times. The CDR3 DNA reads TGTGCCAGCAGCTCTCGGCCTTTCGAGGGGGCGGAGCAGTACTTC. Translating gives CASSSRPFEGAEQYF. V usage is TRBV7-2 and J usage is TRBJ2-7; 7 bases agree with TRBD1. The CDR3 has 15 residues. CDR1 SGHTA and CDR2 FQGNSA come from the germline V gene. V shed 4 bases and J 7 bases; nucleotides not matched to a gene: 13.

This clonotype came up many times. This chain connects TRBV5-1 to TRBJ2-3; D assignment may be TRBD1 or TRBD2 (5 bases each). CDR1 and CDR2 from the germline V gene are SGHRS and YFSETQ. The germline V and J ends were trimmed by 4 bases and 0 bases, with 18 bases remaining between them. The length of the CDR3 is 17 residues. The CDR3 loop is CASSRSTRGASTDTQYF. In DNA, the CDR3 is TGCGCCAGCAGCCGATCTACTAGAGGGGCTAGCACAGATACGCAGTATTTT.

Only a few counts were recorded for this clonotype. The chain links TRBV20-1 to TRBJ2-4; 11 bases are shared with TRBD2. CDR3 length: 16 residues. J gave up 1 base and V 6 bases, and 8 bases lay outside the gene matches. Germline CDR1 reads DFQATT; CDR2 reads SNEGSKA (reference sequence). Here the CDR3 reads CSALKTSGNAKNIQYF. CDR3 DNA sequence: TGCAGTGCGCTAAAGACTAGCGGGAATGCCAAAAACATTCAGTACTTC.

This clonotype was observed a few times. The V and J genes are TRBV28 and TRBJ2-4; D may be TRBD1 (5 bases). Trimming stripped 5 bases from V and 0 bases from J, with 14 bases between. CDR3 length: 16 amino acids. Germline-derived CDR1 and CDR2 are MDHEN and SYDVKM. CDR3 loop: CASSVPGSLAKNIQYF. CDR3 coding DNA: TGTGCCAGCAGTGTCCCAGGGTCTCTAGCCAAAAACATTCAGTACTTC.

This clonotype occurred many times. The rearrangement links TRBV7-2 to TRBJ1-1, with 10 bases lining up with TRBD1. The germline CDR1 and CDR2 sequences are SGHTA and FQGNSA. J gave up 5 bases and V 5 bases, and 8 bases lay outside the gene matches. The CDR3 extends over 15 amino acids. The CDR3 region is CASSRPGTGDTEAFF. CDR3 sequence (DNA): TGTGCCAGCAGCAGACCCGGGACAGGGGATACTGAAGCTTTCTTT.

The rearrangement links TRBV28 to TRBJ2-7, with D perhaps being TRBD1 or TRBD2 (5 bases each). The V end lost 2 bases, the J end lost 4 bases, and 12 bases lay between the germline ends. There are 14 residues in the CDR3. Per the germline V gene, CDR1 is MDHEN and CDR2 is SYDVKM. Written as DNA, the CDR3 is TGTGCCAGCAGTTTAGCCGGGGCGGGTTACGAGCAGTACTTC. Protein product: CASSLAGAGYEQYF.

This chain links TRBV11-3 with TRBJ2-1; unclear D gene. Trimming cost V 1 base and J 5 bases, with 18 bases left between them. Germline CDR1 is SGHNT and CDR2 is YENEEA. CDR3 length equals 17 residues. Here the CDR3 reads CASSLGLLPSAHNEQFF. The CDR3 DNA reads as TGTGCCAGCAGCTTAGGATTACTTCCGAGTGCCCACAATGAGCAGTTCTTC.

This clonotype was picked up a small number of times. This clone may be a read error of a much larger clone one base away. This rearrangement joins TRBV7-9 to TRBJ2-2; D gene uncertain. The CDR3 is made up of 14 amino acids. Germline CDR1 SEHNR, CDR2 FQNEAQ (reference sequence). V dropped 3 bases and J dropped 0 bases, with 5 bases sitting between them. CDR3 in amino acids: CASSLIANTGELFF. CDR3 DNA sequence: TGTGCCAGCAGCTTGATAGCGAACACCGGGGAGCTGTTTTTT.

The chain employs TRBV2 and TRBJ2-1, with 7 bases aligning to TRBD1. V was clipped by 8 bases and J by 12 bases; unmatched bases: 7. The germline CDR1 and CDR2 sequences are SNHLY and FYNNEI. The CDR3 length is 11 residues. CDR3 sequence: CASQGDRGQFF. The DNA of the CDR3 is TGTGCCAGCCAGGGGGATAGGGGGCAGTTCTTC.

V is TRBV2 and J is TRBJ2-2, with D perhaps TRBD1 (6 bases). The CDR3 is made up of 13 amino acids. Trimming left V 6 bases short and J 6 bases short, with 11 bases between. From germline, CDR1 is SNHLY and CDR2 FYNNEI. DNA of the CDR3: TGTGCCAGCAGACAGGGATTCTCCGGGGAGCTGTTTTTT. This codes for CASRQGFSGELFF.

The rearrangement joins TRBV4-3 to TRBJ2-3; 13 bases fit TRBD2. With V trimmed by 3 bases and J by 3 bases, 6 bases remained unmatched. In germline, CDR1 is LGHNA, CDR2 YSLEER. The CDR3 sequence is 17 residues long. The CDR3 is CASSQAGLAGRTDTQYF. CDR3 nucleotide sequence: TGCGCCAGCAGCCAGGCGGGACTAGCGGGAAGAACAGATACGCAGTATTTT.

Comments on this clonotype: This CDR3 fails to terminate in the conserved phenylalanine or tryptophan, so it likely reflects a read error. The J gene is TRBJ2-3, the V gene TRBV29-1; D gene ambiguous. This CDR3 region has 14 residues. Germline loops: CDR1 SQVTM, CDR2 ANQGSEA. The V end was cut by 4 bases, the J end by 0 bases, with 11 bases between. The DNA of the CDR3 is TGCAGCGTTGCAGTCGTGGTTAGCACAGATACGCAGTATTTA. This gives the protein CSVAVVVSTDTQYL.

The table lists this clonotype with a few counts. This chain links TRBV20-1 with TRBJ2-3; D call uncertain. Trimming took off 2 bases at V and 0 bases at J, with 6 bases between the two ends. Per the germline V gene, CDR1 is DFQATT and CDR2 is SNEGSKA (reference sequence). The CDR3 is 13 residues long. The CDR3: CSARITSTDTQYF. In DNA, the CDR3 is TGCAGTGCTAGAATCACCAGCACAGATACGCAGTATTTT.